The 12 T cell receptor beta chains below all came from one sample that was sequenced in a study of T cell changes during pregnancy in multiple sclerosis. The repertoire was sequenced with immunoSEQ multiplex PCR; TCRdb's copy has only in-frame clones and lacks some. The profile shows about 83,000 clones, approximately 91% of them singletons. Here the sequenced sample was PBMCs, taken in the first trimester of pregnancy. All receptors derive from a female donor in good health, serving as a control in a pregnancy study. Some clones in this sample may be carry-over from other donors' samples.

The chain uses TRBV5-4 and TRBJ1-3, with D perhaps TRBD1 (5 bases). CDR3 length: 18 amino acids. V lost 0 bases and J 0 bases, leaving 16 bases between the germline ends. Per the germline V gene, CDR1 is SGHNT and CDR2 is YYREEE (reference sequence). CDR3 sequence: CASSLDQQVPLSGNTIYF. In DNA, the CDR3 is TGTGCCAGCAGCTTGGACCAACAGGTGCCGCTCTCTGGAAACACCATATATTTT.

V and J are TRBV27 and TRBJ1-3; no clear D gene. The CDR3 has 14 amino acids. The germline gives CDR1 MNHEY, CDR2 SMNVEV (reference sequence). Trimming shortened V by 6 bases and J by 4 bases, and 13 bases separated the two germline ends. The CDR3 loop reads CASSLRGSGNTIYF. Written as DNA, the CDR3 is TGTGCCAGCAGCTTAAGAGGGTCCGGAAACACCATATATTTT.

The rearrangement uses TRBV7-6 and TRBJ2-7; the match to TRBD1 covers 10 bases. The V segment lost 5 bases and the J segment 7 bases; nucleotides outside the gene matches: 11. The germline V gene has CDR1 SGHVS and CDR2 FNYEAQ. This CDR3 has 15 amino acids. In DNA form, the CDR3 reads TGTGCCAGCAGCCCGACGCGACAGGGGGCGTGGGAGCAGTACTTC. The encoded protein is CASSPTRQGAWEQYF.

The CDR3, as DNA: TGTGCCAGCAGCTCGACCCCCCGTCGGGACTTTCGCACAGATACGCAGTATTTT. Translating gives CASSSTPRRDFRTDTQYF. The chain employs TRBV7-8 and TRBJ2-3; TRBD2 is a possible D gene (6 bases). The CDR3 loop spans 18 amino acids. Deletions cut 4 bases from V and 1 base from J, with 21 bases between. CDR1 is SGHVS, CDR2 FQNEAQ, per germline.

The chain employs TRBV21-1 and TRBJ1-5; the tabulated D call, TRBD1, remains unverified against the DNA. TRBV21-1 is given as a pseudogene. This CDR3 contains 14 residues. CDR3 amino acids: CASSSRQTNQPQHF. The CDR3 region has the DNA TGTGCCAGCAGCTCCAGACAGACCAATCAGCCCCAGCATTTT.

J is TRBJ1-2 and V is TRBV28; D gene uncertain. The germline V gene encodes CDR1 MDHEN and CDR2 SYDVKM. Between the trimmed V and J ends, which lost 7 bases and 6 bases, there was a span of 15 bases. The CDR3 length is 13 residues. CDR3 loop: CASNLRELDGYTF. Here the CDR3 DNA reads TGTGCCAGCAACCTAAGGGAGTTGGATGGCTACACCTTC.

The chain has TRBV2 and TRBJ1-4, with TRBD1 as a possible D gene (5 bases). The CDR3 covers 14 residues. Germline V gene sequence: CDR1 SNHLY, CDR2 FYNNEI. The V end was cut by 6 bases, the J end by 5 bases, with 13 bases between. The chain's CDR3 is CASRRTGTNEKLFF. For the CDR3, the DNA is TGTGCCAGCAGGAGAACAGGAACAAATGAAAAACTGTTTTTT.

J is TRBJ1-1 and V is TRBV28; TRBD1 is a possible D gene (5 bases). The CDR3 sequence is 19 residues long. From germline, CDR1 is MDHEN and CDR2 SYDVKM. V lost 5 bases and J lost 2, with 27 bases in between. Here the CDR3 reads CASSPIGLGRGGPNTEAFF. The CDR3 DNA follows: TGTGCCAGCAGTCCGATCGGGTTGGGGAGGGGAGGACCCAACACTGAAGCTTTCTTT.

The chain couples TRBV18 to TRBJ1-2; 10 positions agree with TRBD1. Per germline, CDR1 KGHSH and CDR2 LQKENI. The junction had 5 bases not matched to a gene; V was cut back by 3 bases and J by 7 bases. This CDR3 region has 14 residues. CDR3 protein: CASSPGQGSTGYTF. CDR3 bases: TGTGCCAGCTCACCGGGACAGGGGAGTACTGGCTACACCTTC.

This rearrangement joins TRBV15 to TRBJ1-1; possibly TRBD1 for D (6 bases). The CDR3 length is 14 residues. V was shortened by 1 base and J by 4 bases, with 10 bases between the two germline ends. Germline CDR1 and CDR2: LNHNV and YYDKDF (reference sequence). The CDR3 loop reads CATSRAGVVTEAFF. As DNA, the CDR3 is TGTGCCACCAGCAGAGCAGGGGTCGTCACTGAAGCTTTCTTT.

This chain links TRBV10-3 with TRBJ1-2; a weak D match, TRBD1 (5 bases). The germline V gene encodes CDR1 ENHRY and CDR2 SYGVKD. V lost 0 bases, J lost 10 bases, and 12 bases lay in between. CDR3 size: 13 residues. This CDR3 reads CAISESRGSDYTF. The DNA of the CDR3 is TGTGCCATCAGTGAGTCGCGGGGGTCTGACTACACCTTC.

The V and J genes are TRBV27 and TRBJ2-5, with TRBD1 as a possible D gene (5 bases). Trimming stripped 5 bases from V and 7 bases from J, with 14 bases between. The CDR3 spans 13 residues. Germline V gene lookup returns CDR1 MNHEY and CDR2 SMNVEV (reference sequence). The CDR3 DNA is TGTGCCAGCAGTCAAAACAGGAGAGTGACCCAGTACTTC. Translating gives CASSQNRRVTQYF.